Listed here are 14 T cell receptor beta chains from one sample, sequenced in a study of T cell responses to AZD1222 COVID-19 vaccine. Assay: immunoSEQ multiplex PCR; the TCRdb copy retains only in-frame clones and omits some. This table holds about 200,000 clones, around 94% found once. Sequenced here: peripheral blood, sampled 28 days after the second dose of the MenACWY control vaccine. These receptors came from an adult who received the MenACWY meningococcal vaccine as a control.

This chain connects TRBV9 to TRBJ2-1, with D maybe TRBD2 (6 bases). The CDR3 length is 16 residues. Germline V lookup: CDR1 SGDLS, CDR2 YYNGEE. Trimming took 0 bases from V and 6 from J, leaving 16 bases between them. The CDR3 protein is CASSVGASAGTNEQFF. CDR3 coding DNA: TGTGCCAGCAGCGTAGGGGCTAGCGCCGGTACCAATGAGCAGTTCTTC.

This chain joins TRBV12-5 and TRBJ2-3, with TRBD2 as a possible D gene (5 bases). The CDR3 sequence is 16 residues long. Trimming shortened V by 1 base and J by 5 bases, and 16 bases separated the two germline ends. From germline, CDR1 is LGHNT and CDR2 FRNRAP. As DNA, the CDR3 is TGTGCTAGTGGTTTGGCCCCCGGGATGGCCGTAGATACGCAGTATTTT. It is translated as CASGLAPGMAVDTQYF.

The genes are TRBV4-2 and TRBJ1-5; TRBD1 matches 8 bases. After removal of 4 bases from V and 6 bases from J, the junction contained 8 bases not matched to a gene. The CDR3 runs to 15 residues. Germline-derived CDR1 and CDR2 are LGHNA and YNFKEQ. This chain's CDR3 is CASSLAPGGFQPQHF. The CDR3 nucleotides are TGTGCCAGCAGCCTCGCTCCAGGGGGCTTTCAGCCCCAGCATTTT.

This chain links TRBV7-8 with TRBJ1-2, with 7 bases fitting TRBD1. This CDR3 is 14 amino acids long. The junction had 11 bases not matched to a gene; V was cut back by 5 bases and J by 8 bases. CDR1 and CDR2 from the germline V gene are SGHVS and FQNEAQ. CDR3 coding DNA: TGTGCCAGCAGCACCAACAGGGGACTTAACGGCTACACCTTC. Translated: CASSTNRGLNGYTF.

This sequence joins TRBV14 and TRBJ1-6; no clear D. Germline assignment: CDR1 SGHDN and CDR2 FVKESK. The CDR3 consists of 16 residues. V lost 3 bases, J lost 9 bases, and 18 bases lay in between. The CDR3 DNA follows: TGTGCCAGCAGCCAGACGACTCGACCCGATACTTCACCCCTCCACTTT. Translation gives CASSQTTRPDTSPLHF.

This clone was observed a single time. The chain recombines TRBV18 with TRBJ1-3; 7 nucleotides match TRBD1. Germline assignment: CDR1 KGHSH and CDR2 LQKENI. The CDR3 is 14 amino acids. With V trimmed by 7 bases and J by 7 bases, 10 bases remained unmatched. The CDR3 DNA is TGTGCCAGCTTTCCTTCAGGGGGAGTCAACACCATATATTTT. Translated: CASFPSGGVNTIYF. Based on the CDR3 plus reference TRBV18 and TRBJ1-3, the full variable domain is NAGVMQNPRHLVRRRGQEARLRCSPMKGHSHVYWYRQLPEEGLKFMVYLQKENIIDESGMPKERFSAEFPKEGPSILRIQQVVRGDSAAYFCASFPSGGVNTIYFGEGSWLTVV.

This chain joins TRBV5-1 and TRBJ1-6; possible D gene TRBD1, 6 bases. Germline-derived CDR1 and CDR2 are SGHRS and YFSETQ. Trimming took off 4 bases at V and 5 bases at J, with 22 bases between the two ends. The CDR3 runs to 18 residues. CDR3 sequence reads: CASSRTGPIVADNSPLHF. DNA of the CDR3: TGCGCCAGCAGCAGAACAGGGCCCATCGTGGCAGATAATTCACCCCTCCACTTT. Supplemented by reference TRBV5-1 and TRBJ1-6, the full variable domain reads KAGVTQTPRYLIKTRGQQVTLSCSPISGHRSVSWYQQTPGQGLQFLFEYFSETQRNKGNFPGRFSGRQFSNSRSEMNVSTLELGDSALYLCASSRTGPIVADNSPLHFGNGTRLTVT.

V is TRBV7-9 and J is TRBJ2-7; D is undetermined. The germline gives CDR1 SEHNR, CDR2 FQNEAQ (reference sequence). V lost 5 bases, J lost 2 bases, and 7 bases lay in between. CDR3 length: 12 amino acids. The CDR3 DNA reads TGTGCCAGCAGCCGAAACCCCTACGAGCAGTACTTC. This sequence encodes CASSRNPYEQYF.

This clone was detected only once. The chain recombines TRBV9 with TRBJ2-1; 7 bases match TRBD2. This CDR3 has 14 residues. Germline loops: CDR1 SGDLS, CDR2 YYNGEE. Germline trimming cut 6 bases from V and 0 bases from J; bases unmatched to any gene: 3. The CDR3 reads CASTGGSSYNEQFF. CDR3 nucleotide sequence: TGTGCCAGCACGGGCGGGAGCTCCTACAATGAGCAGTTCTTC.

This clone was observed a single time. This sequence joins TRBV3-1 (or the pseudogene TRBV3-2) and TRBJ1-1; D ambiguous. The V gene lost 3 bases and the J gene lost 5 bases, with 7 bases spanning the gap. CDR1 LGHDT and CDR2 YNNKEL come from the germline V gene (reference sequence). The CDR3 has 12 residues. The CDR3 protein is CASSHARTEAFF. The CDR3 nucleotides read TGTGCCAGCAGCCACGCTCGGACTGAAGCTTTCTTT.

This clone was observed a few times. The J gene is TRBJ1-1, the V gene TRBV18, with D possibly TRBD1 on 6 matching bases. V dropped 4 bases and J dropped 1 base, with 7 bases sitting between them. The CDR3 sequence is 13 residues long. In germline, CDR1 is KGHSH, CDR2 LQKENI. The CDR3 region has the DNA TGTGCCAGCTCACTGGGACAGAACACTGAAGCTTTCTTT. This translates into CASSLGQNTEAFF. The whole variable domain, remainder taken from reference TRBV18 and TRBJ1-1, is NAGVMQNPRHLVRRRGQEARLRCSPMKGHSHVYWYRQLPEEGLKFMVYLQKENIIDESGMPKERFSAEFPKEGPSILRIQQVVRGDSAAYFCASSLGQNTEAFFGQGTRLTVV.

The gene calls are TRBV3-1 (or the pseudogene TRBV3-2) and TRBJ2-5; TRBD1 agrees at 9 bases. There are 15 residues in the CDR3. The V gene's germline CDR1 is LGHDT and CDR2 YNNKEL (reference sequence). The V gene end was trimmed by 2 bases and the J gene end by 4 bases; junction bases not matched to a gene: 5. The CDR3 protein is CASSQSGQGRETQYF. In DNA, the CDR3 is TGTGCCAGCAGCCAATCGGGACAGGGCAGAGAGACCCAGTACTTC.

This clone was seen more than once but under ten times. The chain joins TRBV21-1 to TRBJ2-1; the table's TRBD2 call for D was not verified on the DNA. TRBV21-1 is a pseudogene. This CDR3 spans 19 amino acids. The chain's CDR3 is CASSKRFVTRELPYNEQFF. The CDR3 nucleotides are TGTGCCAGCAGCAAACGGTTTGTGACACGGGAGTTGCCTTACAATGAGCAGTTCTTC.

The rearrangement uses TRBV5-4 and TRBJ2-5; D might be TRBD2 (6 bases). This CDR3 contains 13 residues. Per germline, CDR1 SGHNT and CDR2 YYREEE (reference sequence). The V end lost 4 bases, the J end lost 2 bases, and 9 bases lay between the germline ends. CDR3 loop: CASSLGGQETQYF. The CDR3 nucleotides read TGTGCCAGCAGCCTAGGAGGGCAAGAGACCCAGTACTTC.